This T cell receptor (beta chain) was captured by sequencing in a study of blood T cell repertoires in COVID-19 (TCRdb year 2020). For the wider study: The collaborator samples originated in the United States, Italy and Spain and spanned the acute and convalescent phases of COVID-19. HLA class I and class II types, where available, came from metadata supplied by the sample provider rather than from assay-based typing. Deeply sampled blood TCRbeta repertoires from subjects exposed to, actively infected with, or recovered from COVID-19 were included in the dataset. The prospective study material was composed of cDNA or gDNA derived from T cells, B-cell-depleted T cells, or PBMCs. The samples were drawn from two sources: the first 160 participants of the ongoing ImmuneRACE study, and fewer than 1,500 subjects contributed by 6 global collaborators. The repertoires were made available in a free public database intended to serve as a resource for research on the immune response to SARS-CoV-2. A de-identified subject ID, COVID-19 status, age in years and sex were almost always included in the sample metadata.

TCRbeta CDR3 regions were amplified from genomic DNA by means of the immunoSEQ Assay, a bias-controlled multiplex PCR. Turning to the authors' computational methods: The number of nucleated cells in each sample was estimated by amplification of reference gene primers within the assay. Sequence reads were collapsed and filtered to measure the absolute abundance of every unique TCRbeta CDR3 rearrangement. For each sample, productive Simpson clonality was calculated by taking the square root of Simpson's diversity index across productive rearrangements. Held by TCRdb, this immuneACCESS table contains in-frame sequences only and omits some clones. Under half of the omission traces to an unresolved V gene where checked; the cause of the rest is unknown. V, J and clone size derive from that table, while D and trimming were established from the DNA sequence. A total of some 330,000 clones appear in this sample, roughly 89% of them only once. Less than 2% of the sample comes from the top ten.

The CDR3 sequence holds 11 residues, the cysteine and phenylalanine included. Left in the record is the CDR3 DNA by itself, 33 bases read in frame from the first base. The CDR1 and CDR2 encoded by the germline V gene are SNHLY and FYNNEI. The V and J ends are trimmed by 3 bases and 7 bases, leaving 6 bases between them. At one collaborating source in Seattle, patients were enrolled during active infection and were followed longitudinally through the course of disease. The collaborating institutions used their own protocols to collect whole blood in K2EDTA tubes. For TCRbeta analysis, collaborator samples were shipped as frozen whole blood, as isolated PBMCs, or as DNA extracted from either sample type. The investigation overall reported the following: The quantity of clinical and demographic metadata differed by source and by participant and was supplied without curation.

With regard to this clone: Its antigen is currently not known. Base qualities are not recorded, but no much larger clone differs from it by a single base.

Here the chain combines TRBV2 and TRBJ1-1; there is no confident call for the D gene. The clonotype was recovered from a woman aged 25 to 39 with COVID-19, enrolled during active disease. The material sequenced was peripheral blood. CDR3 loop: CASSDLSEAFF. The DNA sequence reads TGTGCCAGCAGTGACCTCAGTGAAGCTTTCTTT.